A selection of T cell receptor beta chains follows, all from one sample in a study of blood T cells in healthy people across ages. TCRdb ran MiXCR on the 5' RACE reads and lists one entry per CDR3 protein. The sample holds 550,000 to 800,000 distinct CDR3 sequences, around a fifth seen once. Sequencing was performed on blood. The receptors here all came from an older man in good health. Each CDR3 is given with its conserved first and last residue. Fields, in order: clone size, J gene, D gene, V gene, CDR3 protein, CDR3 DNA. The D gene is left open where the match is weak. A row's size may be missing; if present it is once, few, many or a size class.

clone size: -
J gene: TRBJ2-7
D gene: -
V gene: TRBV5-1
CDR3 protein: CASSFQGDEQYF
CDR3 DNA: TGCGCCAGCAGCTTTCAAGGAGACGAGCAGTACTTC

clone size: -
J gene: TRBJ1-1
D gene: -
V gene: TRBV20-1
CDR3 protein: CSVYPRGMNTEAFF
CDR3 DNA: TGCAGTGTTTATCCGAGGGGCATGAACACTGAAGCTTTCTTT

clone size: -
J gene: TRBJ1-2
D gene: -
V gene: TRBV18
CDR3 protein: CASSPTASDYGYTF
CDR3 DNA: TGTGCCAGCTCACCAACTGCCTCGGACTATGGCTACACCTTC

clone size: -
J gene: TRBJ2-7
D gene: TRBD1
V gene: TRBV29-1
CDR3 protein: CSVSGQVGSEQYF
CDR3 DNA: TGCAGCGTTTCGGGACAGGTAGGGAGCGAGCAGTACTTC

clone size: -
J gene: TRBJ2-1
D gene: -
V gene: TRBV29-1
CDR3 protein: CSVEDRGQTYNEQFF
CDR3 DNA: TGCAGCGTTGAAGATCGGGGCCAGACCTACAATGAGCAGTTCTTC

clone size: few
J gene: TRBJ1-2
D gene: TRBD1
V gene: TRBV5-4
CDR3 protein: CASSWTGGAPTGYGYTF
CDR3 DNA: TGTGCCAGCAGCTGGACAGGGGGCGCTCCTACGGGCTATGGCTACACCTTC

clone size: -
J gene: TRBJ2-5
D gene: TRBD1
V gene: TRBV5-1
CDR3 protein: CASSLTQGAQETQYF
CDR3 DNA: TGCGCCAGCAGCCTTACCCAGGGGGCGCAAGAGACCCAGTACTTC

clone size: -
J gene: TRBJ2-1
D gene: -
V gene: TRBV20-1
CDR3 protein: CSAWRNEQFF
CDR3 DNA: TGCAGTGCTTGGCGCAATGAGCAGTTCTTC

clone size: -
J gene: TRBJ2-1
D gene: -
V gene: TRBV4-3
CDR3 protein: CASARDEGDNEQFF
CDR3 DNA: TGCGCCAGCGCCCGGGACGAGGGGGACAATGAGCAGTTCTTC

clone size: many
J gene: TRBJ2-1
D gene: -
V gene: TRBV29-1
CDR3 protein: CSSKSGGRSYNEQFF
CDR3 DNA: TGCAGCTCAAAAAGCGGCGGCCGCTCCTACAATGAGCAGTTCTTC

clone size: -
J gene: TRBJ2-2
D gene: -
V gene: TRBV12-3/TRBV12-4
CDR3 protein: CASSLRQADTGELFF
CDR3 DNA: TGTGCCAGCAGTTTAAGACAGGCCGACACCGGGGAGCTGTTTTTT

clone size: -
J gene: TRBJ1-4
D gene: -
V gene: TRBV20-1
CDR3 protein: CSARRGPNEKLFF
CDR3 DNA: TGCAGTGCTAGGAGGGGTCCTAATGAAAAACTGTTTTTT

clone size: -
J gene: TRBJ2-5
D gene: -
V gene: TRBV6-6
CDR3 protein: CASRGYQETQHF
CDR3 DNA: TGTGCCAGCAGAGGTTACCAAGAGACCCAGCACTTC

clone size: -
J gene: TRBJ2-1
D gene: TRBD2
V gene: TRBV29-1
CDR3 protein: CSGDSLAGDNERFF
CDR3 DNA: TGCAGCGGTGACTCCCTAGCGGGTGACAATGAGCGGTTCTTC

clone size: few
J gene: TRBJ2-7
D gene: -
V gene: TRBV6-2/TRBV6-3
CDR3 protein: CASSYRGDSYEQYF
CDR3 DNA: TGTGCCAGCAGTTACCGCGGGGACTCCTACGAGCAGTACTTC

clone size: -
J gene: TRBJ2-5
D gene: -
V gene: TRBV2
CDR3 protein: CASSEGGREVETQYF
CDR3 DNA: TGTGCCAGCAGTGAAGGAGGCAGGGAAGTGGAGACCCAGTACTTC